The sequence of this T cell receptor (beta chain) was determined in a study of blood T cell repertoires in COVID-19. Across the whole study: Samples came from the United States, Italy and Spain, spanning acute and convalescent COVID-19. Sources were T cells, B-cell-depleted T cells, or PBMCs; the material itself was cDNA or gDNA.

Ages ranged from about 18 to 89 years, with residence in about two dozen US areas. Per germline, CDR1 SGHAT and CDR2 FQDESV (reference sequence). The CDR3 totals 15 residues. V was shortened by 1 base and J by 0 bases, with 7 bases between the two germline ends. Profiling relied on immunoSEQ multiplex PCR, and the TCRdb table lists in-frame clones only, not all of them. The sample comprises roughly 290,000 clones, approximately 85% of which are singletons, and approximately 4.2% rests with the top ten. The TCR originated in a woman in her twenties or thirties who had recovered from COVID-19. Sequencing used PBMCs or T cells enriched from blood (not recorded which). This rearrangement joins TRBV11-1 to TRBJ2-4, with TRBD2 as a possible D gene (6 bases). The CDR3 nucleotides are TGTGCCAGCAGCTTAGGCGGGGTAGCCAAAAACATTCAGTACTTC. This sequence encodes CASSLGGVAKNIQYF. Based on the CDR3 plus reference TRBV11-1 and TRBJ2-4, the full variable domain is EAEVAQSPRYKITEKSQAVAFWCDPISGHATLYWYRQILGQGPELLVQFQDESVVDDSQLPKDRFSAERLKGVDSTLKIQPAELGDSAMYLCASSLGGVAKNIQYFGAGTRLSVL.